Sequencing of this T cell receptor (beta chain) was carried out in a study of identical twins' blood T cells. This clonotype has only a few counts. MiXCR was run by TCRdb on the 5' RACE reads, yielding one entry per CDR3 protein. The sample has 300,000 to 400,000 distinct CDR3 sequences; more than 25% are singletons. Germline V gene sequence: CDR1 SQVTM, CDR2 ANQGSEA. V dropped 6 bases and J dropped 11 bases, with 17 bases sitting between them. CDR3 length: 12 amino acids. This TCR was recovered from a woman aged 18-49 years in good health. The sequenced material came from PBMCs. The rearrangement links TRBV29-1 to TRBJ1-5; D might be TRBD1 (5 bases). The CDR3 DNA reads as TGCAGCGTGCGGGATCCGACGGGGGCCCAGCATTTT. It translates to CSVRDPTGAQHF.